A selection of T cell receptor beta chains follows, all from one sample in a study of molecular identifiers for immune sequencing clone quantification. TCRdb reprocessed the PCR reads with MiXCR, giving one entry per CDR3 protein. The sample includes just over 40,000 distinct CDR3 sequences, roughly 22% of them seen just once. Sequencing was performed on naive CD8+ T cells from blood, with Jurkat cell RNA spiked in. Receptor source: a human donor in good health. Some libraries in this study had Jurkat cell RNA spiked in. CDR3s include the opening cysteine and the closing phenylalanine or tryptophan.

v_call cdr3_aa
TRBV6-6 CASSYWGLADPLDNEQFF
TRBV2 CARSERNTDTQYF
TRBV2 CASSDGQGGEETQYF
TRBV12-3/TRBV12-4 CASSFGGSTLQETQYF
TRBV6-2/TRBV6-3 CASSYLAHQETQYF
TRBV19 CASAEGGRAFF
TRBV20-1 CSARDIRGARDTQYF
TRBV27 CASSHGQGEAFF
TRBV5-4 CASSPGTGIDEQYF
TRBV9 CTSSVGTGNQPQHF
TRBV19 CASRAGLNTEAFF
TRBV20-1 CSAREGVSQETQYF